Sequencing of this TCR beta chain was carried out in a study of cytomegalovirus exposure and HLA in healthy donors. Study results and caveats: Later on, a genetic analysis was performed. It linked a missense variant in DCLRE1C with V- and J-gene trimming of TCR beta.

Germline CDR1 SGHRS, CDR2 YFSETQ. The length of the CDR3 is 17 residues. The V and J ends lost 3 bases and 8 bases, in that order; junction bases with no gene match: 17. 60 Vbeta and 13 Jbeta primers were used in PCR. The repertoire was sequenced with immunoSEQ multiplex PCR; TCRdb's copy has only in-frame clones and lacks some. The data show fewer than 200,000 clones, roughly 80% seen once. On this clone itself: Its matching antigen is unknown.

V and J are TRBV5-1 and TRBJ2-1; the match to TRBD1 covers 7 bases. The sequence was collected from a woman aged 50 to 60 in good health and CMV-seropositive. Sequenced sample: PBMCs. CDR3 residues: CASSSLVDRRIYDEQFF. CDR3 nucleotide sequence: TGCGCCAGCAGCTCCCTTGTGGACAGGAGAATTTACGATGAGCAGTTCTTC.